This T cell receptor beta chain comes out of a study of cytomegalovirus exposure and HLA in healthy donors. Vbeta (60) and Jbeta (13) primers were used in the PCR. TCRdb keeps only in-frame clones here, not all; method: immunoSEQ multiplex PCR. The table includes some 200,000 clones, approximately 78% detected once. The sequence derives from a woman between 18 and 29 years old in good health and CMV-seronegative. Material for sequencing was PBMCs.

The CDR3, as DNA: TGCGCCAGCAGCCCCCGGGACAGGGGGACTGAGAACACTGAAGCTTTCTTT. This encodes CASSPRDRGTENTEAFF. The chain links TRBV4-1 to TRBJ1-1, with 11 bases fitting TRBD1. Germline V gene data show CDR1 as MGHRA and CDR2 as YSYEKL. Trimming cost V 4 bases and J 1 base; bases outside gene matches: 8. The CDR3 sequence is 17 residues long.